One and the same sample provided the 20 T cell receptor beta chains below, sequenced in a study of blood T cell repertoires in COVID-19. Profiled with immunoSEQ multiplex PCR; TCRdb holds only in-frame clones, not every one. The sample contains 200,000 to 250,000 clones, roughly 90% of which appear only once. The sequenced sample consisted of peripheral blood. The origin of the receptors is a middle-aged woman with acute or convalescent COVID-19.

This chain joins TRBV2 and TRBJ2-5, with 7 bases fitting TRBD1. The CDR3 has 14 amino acids. Per germline, CDR1 SNHLY and CDR2 FYNNEI. Unmatched junction bases numbered 6, after V lost 6 bases and J lost 2 bases. The DNA of the CDR3 is TGTGCCAGCAGCGCAGACAGGGAACAAGAGACCCAGTACTTC. Amino acid sequence: CASSADREQETQYF.

The CDR3 nucleotides are TGTGCCAGCAGCTTGGGATTAAGACAGGGAGGTGGCTACACCTTC. Translating it yields CASSLGLRQGGGYTF. The chain joins TRBV11-2 to TRBJ1-2; 7 nucleotides line up with TRBD1. With 3 bases clipped from V and 7 bases from J, the junction kept 11 bases outside the gene matches. This CDR3 region has 15 residues. Germline V lookup: CDR1 SGHAT, CDR2 FQNNGV. Filled out from reference TRBV11-2 and TRBJ1-2, the complete variable domain reads EAGVAQSPRYKIIEKRQSVAFWCNPISGHATLYWYQQILGQGPKLLIQFQNNGVVDDSQLPKDRFSAERLKGVDSTLKIQPAKLEDSAVYLCASSLGLRQGGGYTFGSGTRLTVV.

This chain uses TRBV7-6 with TRBJ2-5, with D unresolved. The CDR3 covers 13 residues. Germline-derived CDR1 and CDR2 are SGHVS and FNYEAQ. The V end lost 1 base, the J end lost 3 bases, and 6 bases lay between the germline ends. CDR3 DNA: TGTGCCAGCAGCTTAGGCCAGAAAGAGACCCAGTACTTC. Translated, it gives CASSLGQKETQYF.

This chain joins TRBV7-9 and TRBJ1-5; D call uncertain. The V gene lost 5 bases and the J gene lost 1 base, with 9 bases spanning the gap. CDR3 length: 14 amino acids. CDR1 and CDR2 (germline): SEHNR, FQNEAQ (reference sequence). For the CDR3, the DNA is TGTGCCAGCAGCCGCGACACCAGCAATCAGCCCCAGCATTTT. This codes for CASSRDTSNQPQHF.

CDR3 loop: CASSRADTVPGELFF. The CDR3 DNA reads as TGTGCCAGCAGTCGGGCGGACACCGTCCCCGGGGAGCTGTTTTTT. The genes are TRBV27 and TRBJ2-2, with a weak D call TRBD1 (5 bases). V lost 5 bases and J lost 6, with 16 bases in between. The germline V gene has CDR1 MNHEY and CDR2 SMNVEV (reference sequence). The length of the CDR3 is 15 residues.

The V gene is TRBV24-1, the J gene TRBJ1-5, with TRBD1 matching 8 bases. CDR3 length: 14 residues. The junction had 1 base not matched to a gene; V was cut back by 2 bases and J by 5 bases. Germline CDR1 and CDR2: KGHDR and SFDVKD. CDR3 coding DNA: TGTGCCACCAGTGATTCACAGGGGGATCAGCCCCAGCATTTT. It is translated as CATSDSQGDQPQHF.

V and J are TRBV21-1 and TRBJ2-3; the table's D call of TRBD2 was not tested on the DNA. TRBV21-1 has pseudogene status. The CDR3 consists of 15 residues. The CDR3 reads CASSIRPVAVLMQYF. The CDR3 coding sequence is TGTGCCAGCAGCATCCGCCCTGTTGCAGTACTAATGCAGTATTTT.

This clone showed up just once. The rearrangement uses TRBV7-3 and TRBJ2-5; the match to TRBD2 covers 10 bases. This CDR3 has 17 residues. The J segment lost 5 bases and the V segment lost 4 bases, leaving 13 bases of the junction unmatched. The germline V gene encodes CDR1 SGHTA and CDR2 FQGTGA. In DNA form, the CDR3 reads TGTGCCAGCAGCTCAAGACCAAGCGGGGGGGCCTTTGAGACCCAGTACTTC. Translated: CASSSRPSGGAFETQYF.

The chain links TRBV6-5 to TRBJ2-3; 8 bases map to TRBD1. Germline assignment: CDR1 MNHEY and CDR2 SVGAGI. V was pared by 6 bases and J by 8 bases, with 10 bases of the junction left unmatched. This CDR3 is built from 14 residues. The CDR3: CASSLGTGGGTQYF. The CDR3, as DNA: TGTGCCAGCAGCCTGGGGACAGGAGGAGGTACGCAGTATTTT.

This clone was seen only once. The sample holds other DNA sequences that translate to the same CDR3. CDR3 nucleotide sequence: TGTGCCAGCAGCTTGGGACAGGGGATAGGTGGCTACACCTTC. This sequence encodes CASSLGQGIGGYTF. The chain uses TRBV5-6 and TRBJ1-2, with 8 bases identical to TRBD1. The CDR3 has 14 residues. The junction had 5 bases not matched to a gene; V was cut back by 0 bases and J by 7 bases. CDR1 is SGHDT, CDR2 YYEEEE, per germline.

The chain is built from TRBV2 and TRBJ1-3; 9 positions match TRBD1. Per the germline V gene, CDR1 is SNHLY and CDR2 is FYNNEI. The length of the CDR3 is 13 residues. The J segment lost 4 bases and the V segment lost 8 bases, leaving 3 bases of the junction unmatched. Here the CDR3 reads CASGQGLGNTIYF. The CDR3 region has the DNA TGTGCCAGCGGACAGGGGTTAGGAAACACCATATATTTT.

The rearrangement uses TRBV5-4 and TRBJ1-1; maybe TRBD1 (5 bases). V was trimmed by 7 bases and J by 1 base, leaving 14 bases between them. The germline CDR1 and CDR2 sequences are SGHNT and YYREEE (reference sequence). This CDR3 has 14 residues. CDR3 in DNA: TGTGCCAGCGGGCACGACAGATCGAACACTGAAGCTTTCTTT. Residues: CASGHDRSNTEAFF.

The chain combines TRBV30 with TRBJ1-5; D call uncertain. Trimming stripped 4 bases from V and 7 bases from J, with 14 bases between. Per germline, CDR1 GTSNPN and CDR2 SVGIG (reference sequence). This CDR3 contains 13 residues. The CDR3 DNA sequence: TGTGCCTGGACCCCGGGCGGGAGCCAGCCCCAGCATTTT. The encoded protein is CAWTPGGSQPQHF.

The chain recombines TRBV6-5 with TRBJ1-2; a possible D gene is TRBD1 (5 bases). The V end was cut by 6 bases, the J end by 4 bases, with 15 bases between. CDR1 is MNHEY and CDR2 is SVGAGI in the germline V gene. This CDR3 has 14 amino acids. This CDR3 reads CASSPGGRSYGYTF. The CDR3 DNA follows: TGTGCCAGCAGCCCGGGGGGACGGAGCTATGGCTACACCTTC.

The rearrangement links TRBV5-1 to TRBJ1-6; tentatively, D is TRBD1 (6 bases). Deletions cut 2 bases from V and 5 bases from J, with 11 bases between. Germline CDR1 is SGHRS and CDR2 is YFSETQ. The CDR3 is 15 amino acids. The CDR3 protein is CASSLQGWDNSPLHF. The CDR3 nucleotides are TGCGCCAGCAGCTTACAGGGTTGGGATAATTCACCCCTCCACTTT.

The chain is built from TRBV2 and TRBJ2-5; 8 nucleotides agree with TRBD2. The CDR3 sequence is 15 residues long. The junction had 9 bases not matched to a gene; V was cut back by 4 bases and J by 5 bases. From germline, CDR1 is SNHLY and CDR2 FYNNEI. CDR3 DNA: TGTGCCAGCAGTGCCGGGACTAGGGCGGAGGAGACCCAGTACTTC. This sequence encodes CASSAGTRAEETQYF.

The table lists this clone with a count of one. The V call is TRBV25-1, the J call TRBJ2-2; D gene uncertain. Germline V gene data show CDR1 as MGHDK and CDR2 as SYGVNS. V was shortened by 5 bases and J by 5 bases, with 9 bases between the two germline ends. This CDR3 has 13 amino acids. CDR3: CASSRPGTGELFF. CDR3 sequence (DNA): TGTGCCAGCAGTAGACCCGGGACCGGGGAGCTGTTTTTT.

Comments on this clone: Different DNA sequences within this sample yield the same CDR3. The V call is TRBV5-1, the J call TRBJ2-3; 14 nucleotides line up with TRBD2. This CDR3 comprises 16 residues. The J segment lost 3 bases and the V segment lost 0 bases, leaving 0 bases of the junction unmatched. Germline V gene data show CDR1 as SGHRS and CDR2 as YFSETQ. CDR3 nucleotide sequence: TGCGCCAGCAGCTTGGGACTAGCGGGGGGGACAGATACGCAGTATTTT. It encodes CASSLGLAGGTDTQYF.

On this clone: Its ends do not fully match the called genes, so a read error is possible. The chain combines TRBV7-3 with TRBJ1-1, with 9 bases lining up with TRBD1. This CDR3 has 14 amino acids. Looked up from germline, CDR1 is SGHTA and CDR2 is FQGTGA. The chain's CDR3 is CASRLTGGRTEAFF. CDR3 nucleotide sequence: TGTGCCAGCAGATTAACAGGGGGCAGGACTGAAGCTTTCTTT.

This clone has more than one count but fewer than ten. V and J are TRBV21-1 and TRBJ2-3; the table assigns TRBD2, which was not confirmed against the DNA. TRBV21-1 is deemed a pseudogene. The CDR3 totals 19 residues. The CDR3 nucleotides are TGTGCCAGCAGCAAATTCTTGGGACTAGCGGGGCCGAACACAGATACGCAGTATTTT. Its protein product is CASSKFLGLAGPNTDTQYF.